The 26 T cell receptor beta chains presented below share a single source sample, sequenced in a study of shared clonotypes between healthy human individuals. Repertoires were generated with immunoSEQ multiplex PCR, while TCRdb's copy carries only in-frame clones and drops some. This table has hundreds of thousands of clones, around 77% appearing once. Sequencing was done on a sample of PBMCs. Receptor source: a woman in her 40s in good health. Some clones in this sample may be carry-over from other donors' samples.

The CDR3 nucleotides are TGTGCCAGCAGCGTCCCAGGGGGAGGCTATGGCTACACCTTC. Its protein product is CASSVPGGGYGYTF. The gene calls are TRBV9 and TRBJ1-2; the match to TRBD1 covers 7 bases. Germline V gene data show CDR1 as SGDLS and CDR2 as YYNGEE. The CDR3 contains 14 residues. The junction had 5 bases not matched to a gene; V was cut back by 2 bases and J by 4 bases.

J is TRBJ1-2 and V is TRBV29-1; D is unresolved. This CDR3 is built from 11 residues. Germline values: CDR1 SQVTM, CDR2 ANQGSEA. Trimming removed 5 bases at V and 3 bases at J, with 7 bases between. This CDR3 reads CSVRHHYGYTF. The CDR3 nucleotides are TGCAGCGTTAGACATCACTATGGCTACACCTTC.

The rearrangement links TRBV30 to TRBJ1-1, with TRBD1 matching over 7 bases. Trimming cost V 5 bases and J 6 bases; bases outside gene matches: 9. Germline V CDR1 and CDR2: GTSNPN, SVGIG (reference sequence). CDR3 size: 13 residues. In DNA form, the CDR3 reads TGTGCCTGGGGTACAGGGGTTGGGGCTGAAGCTTTCTTT. Amino acid sequence: CAWGTGVGAEAFF.

This clone occurred many times. The chain recombines TRBV4-2 with TRBJ2-7, with 8 bases matching TRBD1. The CDR3 covers 19 residues. The germline V gene encodes CDR1 LGHNA and CDR2 YNFKEQ. After removal of 5 bases from V and 1 base from J, the junction contained 19 bases not matched to a gene. The CDR3 coding sequence is TGTGCCAGCAGCTTAGCGGTGAGAACAGGGGGACTGGGGTCCTACGAGCAGTACTTC. Protein: CASSLAVRTGGLGSYEQYF.

This chain uses TRBV5-5 with TRBJ1-5; D call uncertain. Between the trimmed V and J ends, which lost 0 bases and 5 bases, there was a span of 12 bases. CDR3 length: 15 amino acids. Germline V lookup: CDR1 SGHKS, CDR2 YYEKEE (reference sequence). The CDR3 region has the DNA TGTGCCAGCAGCTTGGCAGGAACATCTGATCAGCCCCAGCATTTT. This encodes CASSLAGTSDQPQHF.

This chain joins TRBV5-5 and TRBJ2-5, with 7 bases matching TRBD1. CDR1 and CDR2 (germline): SGHKS, YYEKEE (reference sequence). The CDR3 sequence is 13 residues long. V was clipped by 5 bases and J by 4 bases; unmatched bases: 5. The CDR3 protein is CASSLTGLETQYF. DNA for the CDR3: TGTGCCAGCAGTTTGACAGGGTTAGAGACCCAGTACTTC.

About this clone itself: Given a much more abundant clone one base away, this may be a read error. The gene calls are TRBV5-4 and TRBJ2-5, with TRBD1 identical over 7 bases. The germline V gene encodes CDR1 SGHNT and CDR2 YYREEE (reference sequence). The CDR3 extends over 14 amino acids. For the CDR3, the DNA is TGTGCCAGCAGCGAGGACAGGAGAAAAGAGACCCTGTACTTC. This sequence encodes CASSEDRRKETLYF.

The rearrangement joins TRBV5-1 to TRBJ2-7; D uncertain. This CDR3 is 11 amino acids long. Germline V CDR1 and CDR2: SGHRS, YFSETQ. The germline V and J ends were trimmed by 5 bases and 0 bases, with 3 bases remaining between them. The chain's CDR3 is CASRISYEQYF. CDR3 DNA: TGCGCCAGCAGGATCTCCTACGAGCAGTACTTC.

Points on this clone: One end of the junction does not line up with germline, which may come from a read error. The chain joins TRBV28 to TRBJ2-7; perhaps D is TRBD1 or TRBD2 (6 bases each). CDR1 MDHEN and CDR2 SYDVKM come from the germline V gene. This CDR3 has 13 residues. The CDR3 is CASSLSWGALLDF. As DNA, the CDR3 is TGTGCCAGCAGTTTATCATGGGGGGCACTTTTGGATTTC.

J is TRBJ2-3 and V is TRBV4-2; D gene ambiguous. V shed 1 base and J shed 3 bases, with 11 bases lying between them. Germline V CDR1 and CDR2: LGHNA, YNFKEQ. The CDR3 totals 15 residues. CDR3 protein: CASSQGGSLTDTQYF. DNA of the CDR3: TGTGCCAGCAGCCAAGGCGGTAGCCTGACAGATACGCAGTATTTT.

DNA of the CDR3: TGTGCCAGCAGTTTATTGGGACGGGAGGGCCGCTACGAGCAGTACTTC. The encoded protein is CASSLLGREGRYEQYF. The chain uses TRBV27 and TRBJ2-7, with TRBD2 matching over 8 bases. The V gene's germline CDR1 is MNHEY and CDR2 SMNVEV (reference sequence). With 1 base clipped from V and 3 bases from J, the junction kept 8 bases outside the gene matches. This CDR3 region has 16 residues.

The rearrangement links TRBV2 to TRBJ1-4, with 10 bases fitting TRBD1. In germline, CDR1 is SNHLY, CDR2 FYNNEI. The CDR3 length is 14 residues. Losses at the gene ends were 8 bases for V and 9 bases for J; bases not matched to a gene: 9. The CDR3 region is CASGLGQGIQKLFF. The CDR3 DNA reads as TGTGCCAGCGGACTGGGACAGGGGATTCAAAAACTGTTTTTT.

With regard to this clone: With a far larger clone one base away, a read error is the likely cause. Lacking the conserved final phenylalanine or tryptophan, this CDR3 likely reflects a read error. The genes are TRBV5-4 and TRBJ1-1; 9 bases line up with TRBD1. The CDR3 runs 16 residues. In germline, CDR1 is SGHNT, CDR2 YYREEE (reference sequence). V lost 0 bases to trimming and J lost 3 bases; unmatched junction nucleotides: 6. The CDR3 loop is CASSLGTGVEDTEAFS. The CDR3, as DNA: TGTGCCAGCAGCTTGGGGACAGGGGTTGAGGACACTGAAGCTTTCTCT.

On this clone: Other DNA sequences from this sample encode an identical CDR3 as well. This chain joins TRBV29-1 and TRBJ1-3, with a tentative D call TRBD1 (6 bases). Germline CDR1 reads SQVTM; CDR2 reads ANQGSEA. Trimming removed 7 bases from V and 0 bases from J, with 10 bases in between. This CDR3 spans 13 amino acids. The CDR3 DNA sequence: TGCAGCGCACAACAGGGCTCTGGAAACACCATATATTTT. This codes for CSAQQGSGNTIYF.

Remarks on this clone: At the DNA level, this CDR3 is encoded by other sequences in the same sample as well. The V call is TRBV18, the J call TRBJ2-7; 11 nucleotides align to TRBD1. V trimming: 3 bases; J trimming: 3 bases; junction bases outside the gene matches: 1. Per germline, CDR1 KGHSH and CDR2 LQKENI. This CDR3 has 14 amino acids. Here the CDR3 DNA reads TGTGCCAGCTCACCGGGACAGGGGGTCTACGAGCAGTACTTC. Its translation is CASSPGQGVYEQYF. Supplemented by reference TRBV18 and TRBJ2-7, the full variable domain reads NAGVMQNPRHLVRRRGQEARLRCSPMKGHSHVYWYRQLPEEGLKFMVYLQKENIIDESGMPKERFSAEFPKEGPSILRIQQVVRGDSAAYFCASSPGQGVYEQYFGPGTRLTVT.

This clone was detected only a few times. The chain couples TRBV4-1 to TRBJ2-3, with 12 bases matching TRBD2. The V gene's germline CDR1 is MGHRA and CDR2 YSYEKL. The ends lost 4 bases at V and 4 bases at J; junction bases unmatched: 3. This CDR3 region has 15 residues. The CDR3 sequence is CASSPSGRVADTQYF. The CDR3 DNA reads as TGCGCCAGCAGCCCTAGCGGGAGGGTAGCAGATACGCAGTATTTT.

This clone was detected ten times or more. The identical CDR3 is also encoded by other nucleotide sequences in the sample. This chain connects TRBV15 to TRBJ2-2; 7 bases match TRBD1. Germline CDR1 and CDR2: LNHNV and YYDKDF (reference sequence). With 5 bases clipped from V and 8 bases from J, the junction kept 5 bases outside the gene matches. CDR3 length: 13 amino acids. The CDR3 loop reads CATSLDRVGELFF. In nucleotides, the CDR3 is TGTGCCACCAGCCTCGACAGGGTTGGGGAGCTGTTTTTT.

With regard to this clone: A much larger clone lies one base from this, so it may be a read error. Other DNA sequences in this specimen translate into the identical CDR3. The chain recombines TRBV30 with TRBJ1-1, with D hard to call. The CDR3 runs 13 residues. The germline CDR1 and CDR2 sequences are GTSNPN and SVGIG (reference sequence). The V end lost 0 bases, the J end lost 5 bases, and 10 bases lay between the germline ends. The CDR3 DNA reads as TGTGCCTGGAGTGTAGTGCTAGGAACTGAAGCTTTCTTT. This translates into CAWSVVLGTEAFF.

This clone was counted once. The chain employs TRBV5-1 and TRBJ2-7; unclear D gene. The V end was cut by 4 bases, the J end by 7 bases, with 18 bases between. CDR1 is SGHRS, CDR2 YFSETQ, per germline. This CDR3 spans 14 amino acids. The DNA for the CDR3 is TGCGCCAGCAGCCCCCCCGGGCAGCTTACGGAGCAGTACTTC. Encoded protein: CASSPPGQLTEQYF.

The rearrangement joins TRBV7-9 to TRBJ2-7, with 7 bases identical to TRBD1. The CDR3 runs to 14 residues. V lost 5 bases to trimming and J lost 3 bases; unmatched junction nucleotides: 7. Germline CDR1 is SEHNR and CDR2 is FQNEAQ (reference sequence). The CDR3 DNA reads as TGTGCCAGCAGCCGACAGGGAGTGGGCTACGAGCAGTACTTC. Protein product: CASSRQGVGYEQYF.

The chain uses TRBV30 and TRBJ2-3, with 7 positions matching TRBD1. With 3 bases clipped from V and 2 bases from J, the junction kept 5 bases outside the gene matches. CDR1 and CDR2 from the germline V gene are GTSNPN and SVGIG (reference sequence). The CDR3 covers 14 residues. The CDR3 here is CAWSRDSPTDTQYF. The DNA for the CDR3 is TGTGCCTGGAGCAGGGACAGCCCCACAGATACGCAGTATTTT. The entire variable domain, with the rest obtained from reference TRBV30 and TRBJ2-3, is as follows: SQTIHQWPATLVQPVGSPLSLECTVEGTSNPNLYWYRQAAGRGLQLLFYSVGIGQISSEVPQNLSASRPQDRQFILSSKKLLLSDSGFYLCAWSRDSPTDTQYFGPGTRLTVL.

A note on this clone: A much larger clone differs from this one at a single base, so this may be a read error. The V gene is TRBV27, the J gene TRBJ2-1; D perhaps matches TRBD2 (7 bases). Germline V gene lookup returns CDR1 MNHEY and CDR2 SMNVEV (reference sequence). This CDR3 has 17 amino acids. V lost 4 bases to trimming and J lost 0 bases, with 16 bases between them. CDR3 DNA: TGTGCCAGCAGTTCTAGGGGGGGGTTCCCCTCCTACAATGAGCAGTTCTTC. The encoded protein is CASSSRGGFPSYNEQFF.

V and J are TRBV7-9 and TRBJ2-7, with 10 bases aligning to TRBD2. This CDR3 contains 14 residues. The V gene end was trimmed by 6 bases and the J gene end by 0 bases; junction bases not matched to a gene: 2. Per the germline V gene, CDR1 is SEHNR and CDR2 is FQNEAQ (reference sequence). CDR3 residues: CASRPSGSSYEQYF. The DNA of the CDR3 is TGTGCCAGCAGACCTAGCGGGAGCTCCTACGAGCAGTACTTC.

To note about this clone: The same CDR3 is also encoded by other DNA sequences in this sample. The chain is built from TRBV28 and TRBJ2-7; a possible D gene is TRBD2 (5 bases). The CDR3 contains 14 residues. Germline values: CDR1 MDHEN, CDR2 SYDVKM. Trimming cost V 4 bases and J 0 bases, with 10 bases left between them. For the CDR3, the DNA is TGTGCCAGCAGTTCAAGTGGGAGCTCCTACGAGCAGTACTTC. Translated: CASSSSGSSYEQYF.

This sequence joins TRBV6-1 and TRBJ1-5; a weak D match, TRBD1 (5 bases). The V end lost 7 bases, the J end lost 3 bases, and 16 bases lay between the germline ends. This CDR3 region has 15 residues. Germline CDR1 is MNHNS and CDR2 is SASEGT. CDR3 protein: CASTGDRASNQPQHF. The CDR3, as DNA: TGTGCCAGCACCGGAGACAGAGCCTCCAATCAGCCCCAGCATTTT.

Notes on this clone: This likely stems from a read error, as it lies one base from a far larger clone. This sample includes further DNA sequences coding for the same CDR3. This sequence joins TRBV9 and TRBJ1-2; a possible D gene is TRBD1 (5 bases). The CDR3 spans 15 residues. Germline CDR1 reads SGDLS; CDR2 reads YYNGEE. The CDR3: CASSVGGIRDYGYTF. For the CDR3, the DNA is TGCGCCAGCAGCGTCGGGGGGATCAGGGACTATGGCTACACCTTC.